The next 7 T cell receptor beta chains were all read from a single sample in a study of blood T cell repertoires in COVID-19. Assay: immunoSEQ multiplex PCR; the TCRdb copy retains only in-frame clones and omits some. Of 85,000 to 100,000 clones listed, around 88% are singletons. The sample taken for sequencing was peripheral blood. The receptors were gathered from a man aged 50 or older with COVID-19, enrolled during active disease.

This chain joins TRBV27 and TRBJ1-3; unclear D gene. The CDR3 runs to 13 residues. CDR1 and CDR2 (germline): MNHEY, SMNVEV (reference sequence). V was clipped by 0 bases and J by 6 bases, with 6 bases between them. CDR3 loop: CASSLSRENTIYF. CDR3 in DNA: TGTGCCAGCAGTTTATCTCGGGAAAACACCATATATTTT.

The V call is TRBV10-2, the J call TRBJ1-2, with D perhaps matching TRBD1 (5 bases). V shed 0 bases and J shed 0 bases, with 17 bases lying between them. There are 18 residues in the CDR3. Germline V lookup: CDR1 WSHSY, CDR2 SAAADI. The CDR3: CASSESYLRQHPNYGYTF. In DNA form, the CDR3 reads TGCGCCAGCAGTGAGTCCTACTTGAGACAGCATCCTAACTATGGCTACACCTTC.

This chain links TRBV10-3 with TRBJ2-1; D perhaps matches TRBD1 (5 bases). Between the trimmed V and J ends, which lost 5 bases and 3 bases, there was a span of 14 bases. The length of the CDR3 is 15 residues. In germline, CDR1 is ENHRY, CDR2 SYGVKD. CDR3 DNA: TGTGCCATCAGTTCACAGGACGGAAACTACAATGAGCAGTTCTTC. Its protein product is CAISSQDGNYNEQFF.

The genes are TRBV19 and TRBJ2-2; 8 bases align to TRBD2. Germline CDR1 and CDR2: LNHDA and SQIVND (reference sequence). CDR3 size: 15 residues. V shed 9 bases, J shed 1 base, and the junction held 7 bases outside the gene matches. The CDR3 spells CASTGGRENTGELFF. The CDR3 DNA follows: TGTGCCAGCACGGGGGGGAGGGAGAACACCGGGGAGCTGTTTTTT.

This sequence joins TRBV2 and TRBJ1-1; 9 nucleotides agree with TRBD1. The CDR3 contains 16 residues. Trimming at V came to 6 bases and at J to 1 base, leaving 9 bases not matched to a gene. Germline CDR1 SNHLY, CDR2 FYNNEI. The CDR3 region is CASRLTGGVGNTEAFF. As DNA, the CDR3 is TGTGCCAGCAGGCTAACAGGGGGCGTTGGGAACACTGAAGCTTTCTTT. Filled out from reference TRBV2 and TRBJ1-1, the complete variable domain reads EPEVTQTPSHQVTQMGQEVILRCVPISNHLYFYWYRQILGQKVEFLVSFYNNEISEKSEIFDDQFSVERPDGSNFTLKIRSTKLEDSAMYFCASRLTGGVGNTEAFFGQGTRLTVV.

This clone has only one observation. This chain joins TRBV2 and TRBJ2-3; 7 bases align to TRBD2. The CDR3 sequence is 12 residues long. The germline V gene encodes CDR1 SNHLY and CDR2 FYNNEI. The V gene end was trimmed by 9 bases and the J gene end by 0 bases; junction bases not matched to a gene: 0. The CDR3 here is CASSGSTDTQYF. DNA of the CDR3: TGTGCCAGTAGCGGGAGCACAGATACGCAGTATTTT.

Written as DNA, the CDR3 is TGTGCCAGCAGCCAACCTATAAACACCGGGGAGCTGTTTTTT. Encoded protein: CASSQPINTGELFF. The genes are TRBV3-1 (or the pseudogene TRBV3-2) and TRBJ2-2, with D hard to call. V lost 2 bases, J lost 2 bases, and 6 bases lay in between. Germline loops: CDR1 LGHDT, CDR2 YNNKEL (reference sequence). This CDR3 is 14 amino acids long.